These 24 T cell receptor beta chains were all obtained from the same sample, sequenced in a study of PD-1 blockade in mismatch repair-deficient tumors (TCRdb year 2017). Library preparation was by the immunoSEQ multiplex PCR assay. TCRdb's version of the immuneACCESS table is confined to in-frame rearrangements and falls short of the full clone set. An unresolved V gene accounts for under half of the shortfall where checked; the remainder is of unknown origin. In this sample the table shows 90,000 to 120,000 clones, approximately 80% of which occur a single time. The ten biggest clones cover 6.3% of the sample. The specimen comprised peripheral blood, sampled roughly 36 weeks after starting pembrolizumab. Receptor source: an adult with mismatch repair-deficient cancer.

The chain is built from TRBV11-3 and TRBJ2-1; D is possibly TRBD2 (6 bases). The CDR3 is 16 residues long. The V gene lost 1 base and the J gene lost 8 bases, with 18 bases spanning the gap. The germline gives CDR1 SGHNT, CDR2 YENEEA. For the CDR3, the DNA is TGTGCCAGCAGCTTAGCTCCTCCTAGGACTAAGGATGAGCAGTTCTTC. As protein: CASSLAPPRTKDEQFF.

The chain is built from TRBV7-3 and TRBJ2-3; weak D call: TRBD1 (5 bases). The CDR3 contains 15 residues. Germline V CDR1 and CDR2: SGHTA, FQGTGA. Trimming cost V 5 bases and J 0 bases, with 12 bases left between them. Here the CDR3 reads CASSQFPGSTDTQYF. In DNA form, the CDR3 reads TGTGCCAGCAGCCAATTTCCAGGGAGCACAGATACGCAGTATTTT.

The DNA of the CDR3 is TGTGCCAGCAGCTTAACAGGGTTGGACGAGCAGTACTTC. Translating gives CASSLTGLDEQYF. The J gene is TRBJ2-7, the V gene TRBV7-3; D gene ambiguous. Trimming left V 0 bases short and J 5 bases short, with 8 bases between. The CDR3 is 13 residues long. CDR1 and CDR2 (germline): SGHTA, FQGTGA.

The chain uses TRBV2 and TRBJ2-7, with D possibly TRBD2 on 7 matching bases. Germline V gene data show CDR1 as SNHLY and CDR2 as FYNNEI. V was trimmed by 11 bases and J by 0 bases, leaving 11 bases between them. CDR3 size: 12 residues. The CDR3 here is CAGGANSYEQYF. The CDR3 DNA reads TGTGCCGGGGGGGCCAACTCCTACGAGCAGTACTTC.

The rearrangement uses TRBV19 and TRBJ2-7; 9 bases fit TRBD1. In germline, CDR1 is LNHDA, CDR2 SQIVND (reference sequence). The J segment lost 1 base and the V segment lost 6 bases, leaving 4 bases of the junction unmatched. The CDR3 consists of 14 residues. CDR3 protein: CASSPGTGSYEQYF. For the CDR3, the DNA is TGTGCCAGTAGCCCCGGGACAGGGTCCTACGAGCAGTACTTC.

The table lists this clone with a few counts. The V gene is TRBV27, the J gene TRBJ1-2; D gene uncertain. In germline, CDR1 is MNHEY, CDR2 SMNVEV (reference sequence). This CDR3 contains 11 residues. V was trimmed by 8 bases and J by 7 bases, leaving 11 bases between them. The CDR3 DNA is TGTGCCAGCGGCAAGCCCTCTGGCTACACCTTC. The encoded protein is CASGKPSGYTF.

This clone occurred a few times. The chain uses TRBV5-8 and TRBJ1-1; 7 positions agree with TRBD1. Germline V gene sequence: CDR1 SGHTS, CDR2 YDEGEE. The V and J ends lost 2 bases and 6 bases, in that order; junction bases with no gene match: 10. The CDR3 is made up of 15 amino acids. This chain's CDR3 is CASSFRQGRKAEAFF. CDR3 DNA: TGTGCCAGCAGCTTCCGACAGGGAAGGAAGGCTGAAGCTTTCTTT.

The V call is TRBV18, the J call TRBJ2-1; 12 positions match TRBD2. Germline lookup yields CDR1 KGHSH and CDR2 LQKENI. The CDR3 is 21 amino acids. The J segment lost 0 bases and the V segment lost 6 bases, leaving 18 bases of the junction unmatched. The CDR3 nucleotides are TGTGCCAGCTCCCCAGGGACCCCGCTAGCGGGAGGGCCCTCCTCCTACAATGAGCAGTTCTTC. This sequence encodes CASSPGTPLAGGPSSYNEQFF.

This chain links TRBV27 with TRBJ2-1; 9 positions match TRBD1. Germline loops: CDR1 MNHEY, CDR2 SMNVEV (reference sequence). J gave up 7 bases and V 4 bases, and 14 bases lay outside the gene matches. The CDR3 is 17 amino acids. The CDR3 sequence is CASSSQQGAGRLNEQFF. The CDR3 nucleotides read TGTGCCAGCAGTTCTCAACAGGGGGCTGGTAGACTTAATGAGCAGTTCTTC.

The chain links TRBV5-6 to TRBJ2-5; TRBD1 matches 7 bases. The CDR3 covers 15 residues. CDR1 and CDR2 (germline): SGHDT, YYEEEE. Trimming removed 3 bases from V and 2 bases from J; junction bases left unmatched: 7. The CDR3 region is CASSSLDRLQETQYF. CDR3 coding DNA: TGTGCCAGCAGCTCGCTGGACAGGCTACAAGAGACCCAGTACTTC.

The genes are TRBV18 and TRBJ1-5; 9 nucleotides match TRBD1. Germline trimming cut 1 base from V and 6 bases from J; bases unmatched to any gene: 4. Germline CDR1 and CDR2: KGHSH and LQKENI. This CDR3 region has 15 residues. CDR3: CASSPRTGEGQPQHF. The CDR3 DNA follows: TGTGCCAGCTCACCACGGACAGGGGAGGGTCAGCCCCAGCATTTT.

The chain recombines TRBV9 with TRBJ2-7; TRBD2 is a possible D gene (6 bases). Trimming removed 1 base at V and 6 bases at J, with 20 bases between. The CDR3 loop spans 16 amino acids. Per germline, CDR1 SGDLS and CDR2 YYNGEE. In DNA, the CDR3 is TGTGCCAGCAGCGTATTAATCCGGCGGGATCATGGCGAGCAGTACTTC. Translating it yields CASSVLIRRDHGEQYF.

The chain joins TRBV30 to TRBJ1-2; 9 nucleotides agree with TRBD1. The germline CDR1 and CDR2 sequences are GTSNPN and SVGIG (reference sequence). The CDR3 totals 14 residues. V lost 4 bases, J lost 5 bases, and 8 bases stayed unmatched. CDR3 region: CAWKGQGVGYGYTF. CDR3 DNA: TGTGCCTGGAAGGGACAGGGAGTAGGGTATGGCTACACCTTC. Based on the CDR3 plus reference TRBV30 and TRBJ1-2, the full variable domain is SQTIHQWPATLVQPVGSPLSLECTVEGTSNPNLYWYRQAAGRGLQLLFYSVGIGQISSEVPQNLSASRPQDRQFILSSKKLLLSDSGFYLCAWKGQGVGYGYTFGSGTRLTVV.

This clone has only a few counts. J is TRBJ2-7 and V is TRBV5-4, with TRBD2 matching 14 bases. V dropped 4 bases and J dropped 4; count of bases not matched to a gene: 4. The germline gives CDR1 SGHNT, CDR2 YYREEE (reference sequence). This CDR3 has 15 amino acids. CDR3 amino acids: CASSVGTSGSYEQYF. The CDR3 DNA reads TGTGCCAGCAGCGTCGGGACTAGCGGGAGTTACGAGCAGTACTTC.

In nucleotides, the CDR3 is TGTGCCAGCAGGGACGACACAAACACTGAAGCTTTCTTT. Translating it yields CASRDDTNTEAFF. The rearrangement joins TRBV6-6 to TRBJ1-1; D is unresolved. This CDR3 contains 13 residues. Per the germline V gene, CDR1 is MNHNY and CDR2 is SVGAGI (reference sequence). Trimming stripped 6 bases from V and 2 bases from J, with 10 bases between.

CDR3 in amino acids: CASSWGLAGGWPGELFF. The CDR3 DNA sequence: TGTGCCAGCAGTTGGGGACTAGCGGGAGGGTGGCCCGGGGAGCTGTTTTTT. The chain carries TRBV27 and TRBJ2-2; TRBD2 aligns across 16 bases. The V and J ends lost 4 bases and 6 bases, in that order; junction bases with no gene match: 5. CDR3 size: 17 residues. CDR1 is MNHEY, CDR2 SMNVEV, per germline (reference sequence).

The V call is TRBV7-9, the J call TRBJ1-1, with TRBD1 as a possible D gene (5 bases). CDR1 and CDR2 from the germline V gene are SEHNR and FQNEAQ (reference sequence). The CDR3 runs 16 residues. The germline V and J ends were trimmed by 4 bases and 8 bases, with 23 bases remaining between them. CDR3 sequence: CASSSSPVAGTEEAFF. CDR3 nucleotide sequence: TGTGCCAGCAGCTCCTCCCCCGTCGCAGGGACCGAAGAAGCTTTCTTT.

This chain connects TRBV27 to TRBJ2-7; D is ambiguous. Trimming took off 7 bases at V and 3 bases at J, with 16 bases between the two ends. Germline values: CDR1 MNHEY, CDR2 SMNVEV (reference sequence). The CDR3 spans 14 residues. The CDR3 nucleotides are TGTGCCAGCACCAGATCCTATTCCCGCTACGAGCAGTACTTC. Its translation is CASTRSYSRYEQYF.

The chain is built from TRBV6-5 and TRBJ2-7; D is possibly TRBD2 (6 bases). The germline V gene has CDR1 MNHEY and CDR2 SVGAGI. The V and J ends lost 1 base and 4 bases respectively, with 14 bases between them. The CDR3 sequence is 15 residues long. The CDR3 DNA is TGTGCCAGCAGTTACTTAGGAGGGGAGAGGTACGAGCAGTACTTC. This sequence encodes CASSYLGGERYEQYF.

The rearrangement links TRBV5-3 to TRBJ2-1; 9 bases line up with TRBD2. TRBV5-3 is recorded as an ORF, its role being uncertain. With V trimmed by 3 bases and J by 6 bases, 16 bases remained unmatched. The CDR3 loop spans 18 amino acids. CDR3 bases: TGTGCCAGAAGCTCACCCCGGGGCGGGAGGGCTCCGATCAATGAGCAGTTCTTC. It yields the protein CARSSPRGGRAPINEQFF.

The table lists this clone with a count of one. The chain links TRBV27 to TRBJ2-2; perhaps D is TRBD1 or TRBD2 (5 bases each). Germline V lookup: CDR1 MNHEY, CDR2 SMNVEV (reference sequence). This CDR3 region has 18 residues. Trimming left V 3 bases short and J 1 base short, with 18 bases between. Here the CDR3 reads CASSFIFKGRWNTGELFF. CDR3 sequence (DNA): TGTGCCAGCAGTTTTATATTTAAGGGACGGTGGAACACCGGGGAGCTGTTTTTT.

The genes are TRBV27 and TRBJ1-4; the D gene is possibly TRBD1 (6 bases). V was trimmed by 6 bases and J by 8 bases, leaving 16 bases between them. Germline V CDR1 and CDR2: MNHEY, SMNVEV (reference sequence). CDR3 length: 14 amino acids. The CDR3 nucleotides are TGTGCCAGCAGCGACGGGACACGGGGCGAAAAACTGTTTTTT. It is translated as CASSDGTRGEKLFF. The full variable domain, its missing parts supplied by reference TRBV27 and TRBJ1-4, is EAQVTQNPRYLITVTGKKLTVTCSQNMNHEYMSWYRQDPGLGLRQIYYSMNVEVTDKGDVPEGYKVSRKEKRNFPLILESPSPNQTSLYFCASSDGTRGEKLFFGSGTQLSVL.

V usage is TRBV5-1 and J usage is TRBJ2-1, with a weak D call TRBD2 (6 bases). Germline CDR1 SGHRS, CDR2 YFSETQ. V lost 4 bases and J 8 bases, leaving 22 bases between the germline ends. There are 16 residues in the CDR3. CDR3 loop: CASSPGGNSRVDEQFF. The CDR3 nucleotides are TGCGCCAGCAGCCCTGGCGGGAACTCGCGCGTCGATGAGCAGTTCTTC. Looking up the rest from reference TRBV5-1 and TRBJ2-1 gives the full variable domain: KAGVTQTPRYLIKTRGQQVTLSCSPISGHRSVSWYQQTPGQGLQFLFEYFSETQRNKGNFPGRFSGRQFSNSRSEMNVSTLELGDSALYLCASSPGGNSRVDEQFFGPGTRLTVL.

The chain has TRBV19 and TRBJ2-5; D is unresolved. The V end was cut by 0 bases, the J end by 2 bases, with 13 bases between. CDR1 LNHDA and CDR2 SQIVND come from the germline V gene (reference sequence). This CDR3 spans 16 amino acids. CDR3 nucleotide sequence: TGTGCCAGTAGTATAGATGTTGCACTTTTACAAGAGACCCAGTACTTC. It is translated as CASSIDVALLQETQYF.